These 10 T cell receptor beta chains share one sample of origin, sequenced in a study of T cell responses to AZD1222 COVID-19 vaccine. Sequencing was performed with immunoSEQ multiplex PCR; in TCRdb, only in-frame clones are kept and a portion is missing. The sample lists 99,000 or so clones, roughly 93% seen once, with roughly 5% in the top ten. Source: peripheral blood, taken on day 0 of AZD1222 vaccination. These receptors all stem from an adult in good health.

The chain carries TRBV5-1 and TRBJ2-6; possible D gene TRBD2, 6 bases. Germline loops: CDR1 SGHRS, CDR2 YFSETQ. V lost 4 bases to trimming and J lost 7 bases, with 12 bases between them. CDR3 size: 14 residues. The CDR3 region is CASSQDTSANVLTF. CDR3 bases: TGCGCCAGCAGCCAGGACACTAGCGCCAACGTCCTGACTTTC. The full variable domain, in which reference TRBV5-1 and TRBJ2-6 provide the parts outside the CDR3, is KAGVTQTPRYLIKTRGQQVTLSCSPISGHRSVSWYQQTPGQGLQFLFEYFSETQRNKGNFPGRFSGRQFSNSRSEMNVSTLELGDSALYLCASSQDTSANVLTFGAGSRLTVL.

The chain uses TRBV4-1 and TRBJ1-5, with D unclear. The V gene's germline CDR1 is MGHRA and CDR2 YSYEKL. V gave up 4 bases and J gave up 2 bases, with 12 bases separating them. The CDR3 has 15 residues. CDR3 sequence: CASSLRQAGNQPQHF. The DNA of the CDR3 is TGCGCCAGCAGCCTCCGCCAAGCAGGCAATCAGCCCCAGCATTTT.

The chain uses TRBV19 and TRBJ1-2; D unclear. CDR3 size: 11 residues. Trimming pared 6 bases from V and 5 bases from J, leaving 7 bases between. Germline CDR1 reads LNHDA; CDR2 reads SQIVND (reference sequence). The CDR3 loop is CASSTRYGYTF. The DNA of the CDR3 is TGTGCCAGTAGCACCAGATATGGCTACACCTTC.

The chain carries TRBV6-5 and TRBJ2-6, with D tentatively TRBD1 (5 bases). Trimming took off 5 bases at V and 12 bases at J, with 14 bases between the two ends. CDR1 MNHEY and CDR2 SVGAGI come from the germline V gene. CDR3 length: 13 amino acids. The CDR3, as DNA: TGTGCCAGCAGTCGTGACAGCATTGGCGTCCTGACTTTC. Translated, it gives CASSRDSIGVLTF.

The J gene is TRBJ2-3, the V gene TRBV11-2; D unresolved. There are 12 residues in the CDR3. Germline-derived CDR1 and CDR2 are SGHAT and FQNNGV. V was pared by 6 bases and J by 3 bases, with 7 bases between. CDR3 sequence: CASRSATDTQYF. The DNA for the CDR3 is TGTGCCAGCAGGAGCGCAACAGATACGCAGTATTTT. Based on the CDR3 plus reference TRBV11-2 and TRBJ2-3, the full variable domain is EAGVAQSPRYKIIEKRQSVAFWCNPISGHATLYWYQQILGQGPKLLIQFQNNGVVDDSQLPKDRFSAERLKGVDSTLKIQPAKLEDSAVYLCASRSATDTQYFGPGTRLTVL.

The chain has TRBV30 and TRBJ1-5, with 7 bases matching TRBD1. The germline V gene encodes CDR1 GTSNPN and CDR2 SVGIG (reference sequence). The V segment lost 2 bases and the J segment 3 bases; nucleotides outside the gene matches: 7. The CDR3 is 15 amino acids. The CDR3: CAWSSGTAFNQPQHF. CDR3 bases: TGTGCCTGGAGTTCCGGGACAGCTTTCAATCAGCCCCAGCATTTT.

This chain joins TRBV5-1 and TRBJ2-3; TRBD2 aligns across 11 bases. V lost 2 bases to trimming and J lost 4 bases; unmatched junction nucleotides: 9. Germline values: CDR1 SGHRS, CDR2 YFSETQ. This CDR3 contains 17 residues. Here the CDR3 reads CASSLILAGDGSDTQYF. CDR3 DNA: TGCGCCAGCAGCTTAATACTAGCGGGAGATGGGTCAGATACGCAGTATTTT.

The chain has TRBV6-5 and TRBJ1-2, with TRBD1 matching 7 bases. Looked up from germline, CDR1 is MNHEY and CDR2 is SVGAGI. The CDR3 runs 14 residues. The ends lost 5 bases at V and 8 bases at J; junction bases unmatched: 11. This chain's CDR3 is CASSPQGVTNGYTF. In DNA form, the CDR3 reads TGTGCCAGCAGTCCCCAGGGGGTTACGAACGGCTACACCTTC.

This sequence joins TRBV29-1 and TRBJ2-7; D gene ambiguous. This CDR3 has 11 residues. V was shortened by 3 bases and J by 6 bases, with 9 bases between the two germline ends. CDR1 is SQVTM and CDR2 is ANQGSEA in the germline V gene. CDR3 in DNA: TGCAGCGTTGAGCTCATAGGCGAGCAGTACTTC. This codes for CSVELIGEQYF.

The chain employs TRBV5-1 and TRBJ2-3, with 10 bases fitting TRBD2. V lost 4 bases to trimming and J lost 1 base; unmatched junction nucleotides: 3. CDR1 SGHRS and CDR2 YFSETQ come from the germline V gene. The CDR3 loop spans 15 amino acids. In nucleotides, the CDR3 is TGCGCCAGCAGCCTGACTAGCGGGCGCACAGATACGCAGTATTTT. Protein product: CASSLTSGRTDTQYF.